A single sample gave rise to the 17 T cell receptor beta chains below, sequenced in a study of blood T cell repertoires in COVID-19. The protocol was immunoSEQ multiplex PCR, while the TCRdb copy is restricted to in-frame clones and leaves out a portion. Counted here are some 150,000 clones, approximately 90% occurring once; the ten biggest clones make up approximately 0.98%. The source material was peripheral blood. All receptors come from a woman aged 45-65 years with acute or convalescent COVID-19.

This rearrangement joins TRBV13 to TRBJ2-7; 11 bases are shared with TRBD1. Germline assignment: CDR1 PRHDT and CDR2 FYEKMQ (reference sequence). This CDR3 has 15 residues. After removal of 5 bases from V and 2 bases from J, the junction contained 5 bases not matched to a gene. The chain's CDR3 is CASSLGQGAPYEQYF. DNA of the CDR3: TGTGCCAGCAGCCTCGGACAGGGGGCCCCCTACGAGCAGTACTTC.

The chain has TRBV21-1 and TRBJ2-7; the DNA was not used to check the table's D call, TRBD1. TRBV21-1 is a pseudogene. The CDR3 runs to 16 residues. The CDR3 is CASSKAYRGPFYEQYF. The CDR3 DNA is TGTGCCAGCAGCAAAGCTTACAGGGGACCCTTCTACGAGCAGTACTTC.

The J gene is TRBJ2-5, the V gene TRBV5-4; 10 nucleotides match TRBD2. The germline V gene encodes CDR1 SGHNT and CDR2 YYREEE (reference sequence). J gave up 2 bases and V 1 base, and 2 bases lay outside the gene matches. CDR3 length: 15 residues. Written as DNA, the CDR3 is TGTGCCAGCAGCTTGACTAGCGGGATACAAGAGACCCAGTACTTC. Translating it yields CASSLTSGIQETQYF. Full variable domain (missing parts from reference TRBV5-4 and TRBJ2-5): ETGVTQSPTHLIKTRGQQVTLRCSSQSGHNTVSWYQQALGQGPQFIFQYYREEENGRGNFPPRFSGLQFPNYSSELNVNALELDDSALYLCASSLTSGIQETQYFGPGTRLLVL.

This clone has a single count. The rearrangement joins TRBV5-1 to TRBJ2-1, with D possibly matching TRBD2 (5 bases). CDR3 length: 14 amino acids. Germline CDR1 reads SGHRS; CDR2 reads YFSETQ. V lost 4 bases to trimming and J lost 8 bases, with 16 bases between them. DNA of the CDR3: TGCGCCAGCAGCGGCTTGAGGGCCGTCGATGAGCAGTTCTTC. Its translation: CASSGLRAVDEQFF.

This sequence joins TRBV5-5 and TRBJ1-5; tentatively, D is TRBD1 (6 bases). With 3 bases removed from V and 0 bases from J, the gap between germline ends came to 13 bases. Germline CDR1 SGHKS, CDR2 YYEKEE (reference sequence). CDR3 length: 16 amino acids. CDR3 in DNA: TGTGCCAGCAGCTGGATAGGACAGAATAGCAATCAGCCCCAGCATTTT. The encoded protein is CASSWIGQNSNQPQHF.

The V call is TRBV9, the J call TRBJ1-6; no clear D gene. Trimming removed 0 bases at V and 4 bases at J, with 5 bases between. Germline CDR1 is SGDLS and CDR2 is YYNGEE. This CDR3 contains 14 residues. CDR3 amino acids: CASSVADYNSPLHF. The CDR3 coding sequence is TGTGCCAGCAGCGTAGCAGATTATAATTCACCCCTCCACTTT.

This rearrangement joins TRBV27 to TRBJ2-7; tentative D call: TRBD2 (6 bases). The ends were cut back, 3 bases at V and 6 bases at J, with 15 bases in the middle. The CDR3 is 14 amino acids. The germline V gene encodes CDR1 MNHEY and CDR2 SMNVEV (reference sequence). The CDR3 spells CASSFVRGRGEQYF. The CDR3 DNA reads TGTGCCAGCAGTTTTGTGCGGGGTCGGGGCGAGCAGTACTTC.

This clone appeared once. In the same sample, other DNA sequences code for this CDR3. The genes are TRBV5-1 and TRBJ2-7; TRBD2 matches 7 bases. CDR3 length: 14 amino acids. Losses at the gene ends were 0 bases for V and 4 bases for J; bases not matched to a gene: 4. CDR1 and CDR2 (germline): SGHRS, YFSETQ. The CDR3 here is CASSLGGGGYEQYF. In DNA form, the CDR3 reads TGCGCCAGCAGCTTGGGCGGGGGAGGTTACGAGCAGTACTTC.

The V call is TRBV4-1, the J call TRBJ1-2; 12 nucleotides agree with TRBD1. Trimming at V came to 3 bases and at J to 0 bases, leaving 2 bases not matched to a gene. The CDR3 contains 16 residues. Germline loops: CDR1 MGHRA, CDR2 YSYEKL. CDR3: CASSQGQGAANYGYTF. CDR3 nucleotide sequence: TGCGCCAGCAGCCAGGGACAGGGGGCGGCTAACTATGGCTACACCTTC.

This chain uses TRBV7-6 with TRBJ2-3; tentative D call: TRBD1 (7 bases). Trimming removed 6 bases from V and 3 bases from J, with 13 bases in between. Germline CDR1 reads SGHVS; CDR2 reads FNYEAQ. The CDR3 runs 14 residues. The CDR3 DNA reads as TGTGCCAGCAGTTCGTCAGGGGGGACAGATACGCAGTATTTT. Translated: CASSSSGGTDTQYF. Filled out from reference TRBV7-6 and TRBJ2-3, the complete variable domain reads GAGVSQSPRYKVTKRGQDVALRCDPISGHVSLYWYRQALGQGPEFLTYFNYEAQQDKSGLPNDRFSAERPEGSISTLTIQRTEQRDSAMYRCASSSSGGTDTQYFGPGTRLTVL.

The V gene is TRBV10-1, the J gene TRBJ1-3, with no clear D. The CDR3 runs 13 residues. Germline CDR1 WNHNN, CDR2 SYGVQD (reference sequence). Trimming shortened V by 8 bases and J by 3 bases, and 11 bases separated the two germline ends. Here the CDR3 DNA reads TGCGCCAGCTCCGCGGGGTATGGAAACACCATATATTTT. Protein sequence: CASSAGYGNTIYF.

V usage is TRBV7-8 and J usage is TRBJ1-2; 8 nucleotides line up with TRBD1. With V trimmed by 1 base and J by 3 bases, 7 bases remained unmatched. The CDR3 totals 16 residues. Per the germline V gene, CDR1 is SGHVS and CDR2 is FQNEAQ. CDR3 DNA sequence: TGTGCCAGCAGCTTAGTGGGGGGACAGGTCGACTATGGCTACACCTTC. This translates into CASSLVGGQVDYGYTF.

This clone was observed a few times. As DNA, the CDR3 is TGCGCCAGCAGCTTGGTAGCCAGCTACTCTGGAAACACCATATATTTT. Protein sequence: CASSLVASYSGNTIYF. The chain carries TRBV5-1 and TRBJ1-3; D is ambiguous. The CDR3 consists of 16 residues. The germline V gene encodes CDR1 SGHRS and CDR2 YFSETQ. V lost 0 bases and J 0 bases, leaving 10 bases between the germline ends.

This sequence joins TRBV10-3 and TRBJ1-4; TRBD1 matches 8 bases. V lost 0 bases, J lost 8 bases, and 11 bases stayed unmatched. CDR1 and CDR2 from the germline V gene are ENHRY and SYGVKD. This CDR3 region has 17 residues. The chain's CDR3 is CAISESSSRGRGEKLFF. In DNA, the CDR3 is TGTGCCATCAGTGAGTCGAGTTCCAGGGGGCGCGGAGAAAAACTGTTTTTT.

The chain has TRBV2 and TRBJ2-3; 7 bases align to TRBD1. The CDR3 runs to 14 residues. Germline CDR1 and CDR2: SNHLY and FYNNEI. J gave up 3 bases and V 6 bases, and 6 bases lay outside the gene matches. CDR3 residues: CASRLDRATDTQYF. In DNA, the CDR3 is TGTGCCAGCAGACTAGACAGGGCAACAGATACGCAGTATTTT. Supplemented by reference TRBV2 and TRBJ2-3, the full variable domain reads EPEVTQTPSHQVTQMGQEVILRCVPISNHLYFYWYRQILGQKVEFLVSFYNNEISEKSEIFDDQFSVERPDGSNFTLKIRSTKLEDSAMYFCASRLDRATDTQYFGPGTRLTVL.

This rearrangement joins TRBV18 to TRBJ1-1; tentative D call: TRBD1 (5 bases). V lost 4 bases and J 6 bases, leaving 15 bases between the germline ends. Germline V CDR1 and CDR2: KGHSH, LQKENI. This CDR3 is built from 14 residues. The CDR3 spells CASSLKTEKAEAFF. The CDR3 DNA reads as TGTGCCAGCTCACTAAAGACAGAGAAGGCTGAAGCTTTCTTT.

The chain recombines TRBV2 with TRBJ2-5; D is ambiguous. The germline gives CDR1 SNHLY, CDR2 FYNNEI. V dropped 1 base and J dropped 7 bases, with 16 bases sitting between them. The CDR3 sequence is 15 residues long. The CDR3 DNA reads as TGTGCCAGCAGTGAAGAACCGTCCGGGTCCGGGACCCAGTACTTC. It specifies CASSEEPSGSGTQYF. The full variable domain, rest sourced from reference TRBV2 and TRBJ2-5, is EPEVTQTPSHQVTQMGQEVILRCVPISNHLYFYWYRQILGQKVEFLVSFYNNEISEKSEIFDDQFSVERPDGSNFTLKIRSTKLEDSAMYFCASSEEPSGSGTQYFGPGTRLLVL.